This TCR beta chain was retrieved from a study of PD-1 blockade in classical Hodgkin lymphoma. Whole-study results and caveats: Newly diagnosed patients had diversity similar to the baseline diversity of complete responders. Newly diagnosed patients reportedly trailed healthy donors in baseline TCR diversity.

No patient escaped relapse after autologous stem cell transplantation, and brentuximab vedotin exposure varied. PBMCs were thawed, and CD8+ T cells were then isolated from them by magnetic negative selection. This CDR3 has 15 amino acids. Germline V gene sequence: CDR1 MDHEN, CDR2 SYDVKM. V dropped 3 bases and J dropped 0 bases, with 9 bases sitting between them. Note on this clone: The antigen is unknown.

TCRdb keeps only in-frame clones here, not all; method: immunoSEQ multiplex PCR. Among about 13,000 clones, more than 60% were seen once, and the ten largest hold less than 25%. This specimen was CD8+ T cells from blood, taken at baseline. The clonotype comes from a human donor with classical Hodgkin lymphoma. The rearrangement joins TRBV28 to TRBJ1-5; D remains ambiguous. The CDR3 bases are TGTGCCAGCAGTTTTCTGGGAGATAGCAATCAGCCCCAGCATTTT. Protein sequence: CASSFLGDSNQPQHF.